This TCR beta chain was captured in a study of brain T cells in children with intractable seizures. Overall study results and limits: Pre-surgery blood may have been undersampled, hiding some clones.

To note about this clone: Antigen unknown.

The CDR3 has 13 amino acids. CDR1 and CDR2 (germline): SQVTM, ANQGSEA. V lost 6 bases, J lost 5 bases, and 6 bases stayed unmatched. TCRdb's table, derived via immunoSEQ multiplex PCR, lists solely in-frame clones and lacks some. The sample consists of 55,000 to 80,000 clones, roughly 95% of them appearing once. The V call is TRBV29-1, the J call TRBJ1-2; 10 bases are a match to TRBD1. This TCR derives from a boy under two years old with focal cortical dysplasia and intractable seizures. The source material was peripheral blood, sampled at surgery. CDR3 coding DNA: TGCAGCGTCCGGGACAGGGGAGAGTATGGCTACACCTTC. Protein product: CSVRDRGEYGYTF.